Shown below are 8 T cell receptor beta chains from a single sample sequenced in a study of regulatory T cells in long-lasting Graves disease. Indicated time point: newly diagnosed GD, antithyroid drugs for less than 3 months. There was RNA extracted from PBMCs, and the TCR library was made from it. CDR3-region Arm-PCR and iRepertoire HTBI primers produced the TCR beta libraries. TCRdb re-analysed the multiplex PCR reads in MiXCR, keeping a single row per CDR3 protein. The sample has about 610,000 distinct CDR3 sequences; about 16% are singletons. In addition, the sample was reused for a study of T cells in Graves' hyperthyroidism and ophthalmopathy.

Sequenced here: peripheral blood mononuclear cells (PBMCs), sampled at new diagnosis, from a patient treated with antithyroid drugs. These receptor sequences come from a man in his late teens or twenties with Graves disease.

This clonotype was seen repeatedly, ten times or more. The CDR3 DNA sequence: TGCAGTGCTAGTAGAGGACGGGGGAAAACGGGGGAGCAGTACTTC. Its protein is CSASRGRGKTGEQYF. The chain carries TRBV20-1 and TRBJ2-7; D is perhaps TRBD2 (6 bases). V was shortened by 3 bases and J by 7 bases, with 22 bases between the two germline ends. From germline, CDR1 is DFQATT and CDR2 SNEGSKA (reference sequence). The CDR3 is 15 residues long.

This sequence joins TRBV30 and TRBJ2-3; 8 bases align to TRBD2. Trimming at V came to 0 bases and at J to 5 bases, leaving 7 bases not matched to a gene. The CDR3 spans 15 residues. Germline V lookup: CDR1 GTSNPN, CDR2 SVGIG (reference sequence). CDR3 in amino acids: CAWSVVGRAEDTQYF. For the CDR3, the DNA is TGTGCCTGGAGTGTAGTCGGGAGGGCCGAAGATACGCAGTATTTT.

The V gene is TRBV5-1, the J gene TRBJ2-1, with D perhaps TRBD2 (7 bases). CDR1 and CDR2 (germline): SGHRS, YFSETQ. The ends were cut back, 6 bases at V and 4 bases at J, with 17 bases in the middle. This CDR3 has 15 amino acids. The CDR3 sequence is CASTPSGGTYNEQFF. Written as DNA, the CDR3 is TGCGCCAGCACCCCTTCGGGGGGCACTTACAATGAGCAGTTCTTC.

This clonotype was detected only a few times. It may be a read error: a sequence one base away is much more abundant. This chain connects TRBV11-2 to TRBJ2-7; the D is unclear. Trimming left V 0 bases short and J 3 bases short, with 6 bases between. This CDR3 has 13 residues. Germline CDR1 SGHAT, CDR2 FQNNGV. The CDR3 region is CASSLDQGYEQYF. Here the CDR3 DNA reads TGTGCCAGCAGCTTAGACCAAGGCTACGAGCAGTACTTC. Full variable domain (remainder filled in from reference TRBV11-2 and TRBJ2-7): EAGVAQSPRYKIIEKRQSVAFWCNPISGHATLYWYQQILGQGPKLLIQFQNNGVVDDSQLPKDRFSAERLKGVDSTLKIQPAKLEDSAVYLCASSLDQGYEQYFGPGTRLTVT.

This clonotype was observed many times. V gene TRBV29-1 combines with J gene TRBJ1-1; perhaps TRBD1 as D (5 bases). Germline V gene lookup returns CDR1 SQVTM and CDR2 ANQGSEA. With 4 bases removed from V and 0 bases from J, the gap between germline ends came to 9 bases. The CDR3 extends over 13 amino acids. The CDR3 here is CSVVGHMNTEAFF. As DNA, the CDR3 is TGCAGCGTTGTTGGACATATGAACACTGAAGCTTTCTTT.

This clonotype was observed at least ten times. CDR3 amino acids: CALRTRGRGNYNEQFF. The CDR3, as DNA: TGTGCCCTCCGCACTCGAGGGAGGGGTAACTACAATGAGCAGTTCTTC. The rearrangement links TRBV7-9 to TRBJ2-1, with TRBD2 matching 7 bases. V shed 11 bases, J shed 3 bases, and the junction held 16 bases outside the gene matches. The CDR3 runs to 16 residues. Germline CDR1 is SEHNR and CDR2 is FQNEAQ (reference sequence). Together with reference TRBV7-9 and TRBJ2-1, the CDR3 gives the full variable domain: DTGVSQNPRHKITKRGQNVTFRCDPISEHNRLYWYRQTLGQGPEFLTYFQNEAQLEKSRLLSDRFSAERPKGSFSTLEIQRTEQGDSAMYLCALRTRGRGNYNEQFFGPGTRLTVL.

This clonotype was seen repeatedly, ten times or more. The CDR3 here is CASSEGISGNNEQFF. CDR3 coding DNA: TGCGCCAGCAGTGAGGGGATTAGCGGAAACAATGAGCAGTTCTTC. This sequence joins TRBV10-1 and TRBJ2-1; tentative D call: TRBD2 (6 bases). Germline CDR1 and CDR2: WNHNN and SYGVQD (reference sequence). The CDR3 covers 15 residues. The V end lost 2 bases, the J end lost 5 bases, and 13 bases lay between the germline ends.

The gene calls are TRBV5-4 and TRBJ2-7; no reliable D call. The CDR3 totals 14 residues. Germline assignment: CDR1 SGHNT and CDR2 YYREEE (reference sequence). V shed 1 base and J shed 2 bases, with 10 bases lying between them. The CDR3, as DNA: TGTGCCAGCAGCTTGCGTCCAGAAACCTACGAGCAGTACTTC. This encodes CASSLRPETYEQYF.